This TCR beta chain was sequenced for a study of T cell repertoires in cytomegalovirus infection. As for the study in general: Public signatures in TCR beta pointed to CMV infection and matching HLA type.

From the reads, TCRdb called clonotypes with MiXCR, one entry per CDR3 protein. Altogether more than 250,000 distinct CDR3 sequences are present, roughly 13% being singletons, with the ten largest covering around 8.7%. This CDR3 spans 15 amino acids. With V trimmed by 4 bases and J by 3 bases, 5 bases remained unmatched. The germline CDR1 and CDR2 sequences are LGHDT and YNNKEL (reference sequence). Input material: PBMCs. The receptor was isolated from a human donor in good health (CMV status not recorded). Some clones in this sample may be carry-over from other donors' samples. This chain joins TRBV3-1 and TRBJ2-7; 11 bases line up with TRBD2. This chain's CDR3 is CASSLGTSGVYEQYF. CDR3 in DNA: TGTGCCAGCAGCCTGGGGACTAGCGGTGTCTACGAGCAGTACTTC.